This T cell receptor (beta chain) was retrieved from a study of T cell repertoires in cytomegalovirus infection. Across the study: Public TCR beta signatures were indicative of both CMV infection and a matching HLA type.

This clonotype has just a few counts. TCRdb reprocessed the reads via MiXCR and lists one record per CDR3 protein. The data show under 150,000 distinct CDR3 sequences, roughly 9% seen once. This receptor was obtained from a human donor in good health (CMV status not recorded). Some clones in this sample may be carry-over from other donors' samples. The source material was PBMCs.

The CDR3 coding sequence is TGCAGTGCTTCGGAGGACAGACACACAGATACGCAGTATTTT. Translated: CSASEDRHTDTQYF. The chain links TRBV20-1 to TRBJ2-3, with D possibly being TRBD1 (6 bases). CDR3 size: 14 residues. Germline V gives CDR1 DFQATT, CDR2 SNEGSKA (reference sequence). V lost 5 bases and J 2 bases, leaving 14 bases between the germline ends.